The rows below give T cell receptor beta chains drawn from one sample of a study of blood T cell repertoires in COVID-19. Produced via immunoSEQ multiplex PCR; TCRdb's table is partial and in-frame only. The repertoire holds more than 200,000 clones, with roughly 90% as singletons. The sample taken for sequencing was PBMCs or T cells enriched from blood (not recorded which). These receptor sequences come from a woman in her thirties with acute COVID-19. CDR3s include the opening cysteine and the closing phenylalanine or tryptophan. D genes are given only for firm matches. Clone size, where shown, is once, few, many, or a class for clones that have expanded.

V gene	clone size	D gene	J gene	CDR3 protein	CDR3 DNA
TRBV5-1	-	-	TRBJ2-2	CASSLALTGPTGELFF	TGCGCCAGCAGCTTGGCCTTAACAGGGCCCACCGGGGAGCTGTTTTTT
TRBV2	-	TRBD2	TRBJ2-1	CASSVLLAGGYNEQFF	TGTGCCAGCAGTGTCCTACTAGCGGGGGGTTACAATGAGCAGTTCTTC
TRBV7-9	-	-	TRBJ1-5	CASSDERESNQPQHF	TGTGCCAGCAGCGATGAGCGAGAGAGTAATCAGCCCCAGCATTTT
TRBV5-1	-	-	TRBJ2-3	CASSQAGTLFTDTQYF	TGCGCCAGCAGCCAGGCAGGGACTCTCTTCACAGATACGCAGTATTTT
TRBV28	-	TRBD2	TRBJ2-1	CASSLSTSGSPDEQFF	TGTGCCAGCAGTTTATCGACTAGCGGAAGTCCCGATGAGCAGTTCTTC
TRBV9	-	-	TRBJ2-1	CASSVDRFPSSYNEQFF	TGTGCCAGCAGCGTAGATCGGTTTCCTAGCTCCTACAATGAGCAGTTCTTC
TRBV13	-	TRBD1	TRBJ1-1	CATTGTGGVRYEAFF	TGTGCGACCACCGGGACAGGGGGCGTCAGGTATGAAGCTTTCTTT
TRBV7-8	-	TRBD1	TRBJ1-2	CASSLEQGVGDGYTF	TGTGCCAGCAGCTTAGAGCAGGGGGTTGGGGATGGCTACACCTTC
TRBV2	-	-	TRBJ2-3	CASSEGQEIDTQYF	TGTGCCAGCAGTGAGGGGCAGGAGATAGATACGCAGTATTTT
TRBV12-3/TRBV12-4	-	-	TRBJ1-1	CASTLRENTEAFF	TGTGCCAGCACACTGAGGGAGAACACTGAAGCTTTCTTT
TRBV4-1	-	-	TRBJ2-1	CASSQDRQYNEQFF	TGCGCCAGCAGCCAAGATCGCCAGTACAATGAGCAGTTCTTC
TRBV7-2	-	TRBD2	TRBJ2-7	CASSSTSGGFYEQYF	TGTGCCAGCAGCTCCACTAGCGGGGGTTTCTACGAGCAGTACTTC
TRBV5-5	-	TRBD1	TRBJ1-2	CASSSTLQGLFNYGYTF	TGTGCCAGCAGCTCAACCCTACAGGGGCTCTTTAACTATGGCTACACCTTC
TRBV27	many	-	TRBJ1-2	CASSLGGARGYTF	TGTGCCAGCAGTTTGGGGGGGGCTCGAGGCTACACCTTC
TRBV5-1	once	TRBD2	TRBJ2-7	CASSLRGSGGSYEQYF	TGCGCCAGCAGCCTCCGGGGAAGCGGGGGATCCTACGAGCAGTACTTC
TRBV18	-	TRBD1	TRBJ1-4	CASSGTGMNEKLFF	TGTGCCAGCTCAGGGACAGGGATGAATGAAAAACTGTTTTTT
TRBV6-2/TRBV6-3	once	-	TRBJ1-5	CASSLGAASNQPQHF	TGTGCCAGCAGTCTTGGGGCCGCTAGCAATCAGCCCCAGCATTTT
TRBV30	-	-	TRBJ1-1	CAWLPGLGRLAFF	TGTGCCTGGTTACCGGGACTGGGGAGGTTAGCTTTCTTT
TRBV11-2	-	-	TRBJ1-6	CASSLGQPNSPLHF	TGTGCCAGCAGCTTAGGACAGCCTAATTCACCCCTCCACTTT
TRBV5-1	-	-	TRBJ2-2	CASSPDFNGELFF	TGCGCCAGCAGCCCGGACTTTAACGGGGAGCTGTTTTTT
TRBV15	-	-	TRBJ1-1	CATSRDSIQLEAFF	TGTGCCACCAGCAGAGATTCTATACAGCTTGAAGCTTTCTTT
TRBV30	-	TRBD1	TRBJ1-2	CAWSGTGSYGYTF	TGTGCCTGGAGTGGGACAGGGAGCTATGGCTACACCTTC
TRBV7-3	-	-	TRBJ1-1	CASSKSGTPNTEAFF	TGTGCCAGCAGCAAATCCGGGACACCGAACACTGAAGCTTTCTTT
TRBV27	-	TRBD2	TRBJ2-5	CASGPGGAGWAQYF	TGTGCCAGCGGCCCGGGAGGGGCGGGTTGGGCCCAGTACTTC
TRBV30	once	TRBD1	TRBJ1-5	CAWSSDRGSNQPQHF	TGTGCCTGGAGTTCTGACAGGGGTAGCAATCAGCCCCAGCATTTT